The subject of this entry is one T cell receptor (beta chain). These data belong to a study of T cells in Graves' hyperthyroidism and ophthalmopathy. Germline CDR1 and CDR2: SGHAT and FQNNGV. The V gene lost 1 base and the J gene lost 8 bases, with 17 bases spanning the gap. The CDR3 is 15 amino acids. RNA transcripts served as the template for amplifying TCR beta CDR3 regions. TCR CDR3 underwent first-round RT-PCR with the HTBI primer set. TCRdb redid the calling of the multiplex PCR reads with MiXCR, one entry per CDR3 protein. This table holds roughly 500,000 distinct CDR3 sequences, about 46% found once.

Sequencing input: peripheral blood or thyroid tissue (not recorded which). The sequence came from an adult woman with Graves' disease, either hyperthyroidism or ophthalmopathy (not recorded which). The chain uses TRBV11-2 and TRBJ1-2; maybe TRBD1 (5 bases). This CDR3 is CASSLGWTTRGGYTF. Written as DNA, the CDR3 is TGTGCCAGCAGCTTAGGATGGACAACGAGAGGCGGCTACACCTTC.